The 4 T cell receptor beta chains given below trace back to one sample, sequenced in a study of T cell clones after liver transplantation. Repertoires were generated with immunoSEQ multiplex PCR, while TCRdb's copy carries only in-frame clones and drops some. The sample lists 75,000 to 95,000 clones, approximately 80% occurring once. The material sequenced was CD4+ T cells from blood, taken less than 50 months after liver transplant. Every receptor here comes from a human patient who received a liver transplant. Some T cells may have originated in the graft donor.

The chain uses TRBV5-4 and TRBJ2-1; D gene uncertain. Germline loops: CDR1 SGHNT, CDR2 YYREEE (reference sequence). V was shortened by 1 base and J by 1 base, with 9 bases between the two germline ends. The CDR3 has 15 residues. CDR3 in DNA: TGTGCCAGCAGCTTGACGCAGGAATCCTACAATGAGCAGTTCTTC. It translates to CASSLTQESYNEQFF.

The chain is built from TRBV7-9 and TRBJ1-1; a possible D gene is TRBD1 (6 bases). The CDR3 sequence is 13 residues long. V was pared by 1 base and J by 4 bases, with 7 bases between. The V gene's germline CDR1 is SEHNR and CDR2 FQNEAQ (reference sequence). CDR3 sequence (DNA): TGTGCCAGCAGCTTAGAAGGGGGCACTGAAGCTTTCTTT. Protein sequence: CASSLEGGTEAFF.

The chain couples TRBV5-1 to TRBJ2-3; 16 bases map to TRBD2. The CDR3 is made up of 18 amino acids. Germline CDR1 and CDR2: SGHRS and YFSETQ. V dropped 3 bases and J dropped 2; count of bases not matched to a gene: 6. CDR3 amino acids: CASSSGLAGGIYTDTQYF. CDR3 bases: TGCGCCAGCAGCTCGGGACTAGCGGGGGGGATTTACACAGATACGCAGTATTTT.

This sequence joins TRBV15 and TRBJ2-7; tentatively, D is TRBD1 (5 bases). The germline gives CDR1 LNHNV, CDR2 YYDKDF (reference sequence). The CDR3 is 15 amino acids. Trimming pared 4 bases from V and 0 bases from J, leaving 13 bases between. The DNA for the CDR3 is TGTGCCACCAGCAAGAAACAGGAACCCTCCTACGAGCAGTACTTC. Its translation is CATSKKQEPSYEQYF.